The clone carrying this TCR beta chain was seen many times. This entry belongs to a study of T cells in Graves' hyperthyroidism and ophthalmopathy. Across the study: Peripheral blood was acquired at first diagnosis, ahead of any therapy whatsoever.

The CDR3 loop spans 14 amino acids. Trimming removed 5 bases from V and 2 bases from J, with 12 bases in between. The investigators amplified TCR beta CDR3 regions from RNA transcripts. The TCR CDR3 was amplified in a first-round RT-PCR using the HTBI primer set. TCRdb re-derived calls from the multiplex PCR reads in MiXCR, one entry per CDR3 protein. The table lists hundreds of thousands of distinct CDR3 sequences, approximately 14% of them singletons. Newly diagnosed patients aged 18 to 65 had hyperthyroidism of under 2 months' duration. It was uncontrolled infection, other autoimmune disease, pregnancy or lactation that excluded patients.

Specimen: blood. The chain carries TRBV12-3 or TRBV12-4 and TRBJ1-2; possibly TRBD1 for D (5 bases). This clonotype was sampled from a woman aged 18-29 years with Graves' hyperthyroidism. The CDR3, as DNA: TGTGCCAGCAGTCCCGGACATACCAACTATGGCTACACCTTC. Translation gives CASSPGHTNYGYTF.